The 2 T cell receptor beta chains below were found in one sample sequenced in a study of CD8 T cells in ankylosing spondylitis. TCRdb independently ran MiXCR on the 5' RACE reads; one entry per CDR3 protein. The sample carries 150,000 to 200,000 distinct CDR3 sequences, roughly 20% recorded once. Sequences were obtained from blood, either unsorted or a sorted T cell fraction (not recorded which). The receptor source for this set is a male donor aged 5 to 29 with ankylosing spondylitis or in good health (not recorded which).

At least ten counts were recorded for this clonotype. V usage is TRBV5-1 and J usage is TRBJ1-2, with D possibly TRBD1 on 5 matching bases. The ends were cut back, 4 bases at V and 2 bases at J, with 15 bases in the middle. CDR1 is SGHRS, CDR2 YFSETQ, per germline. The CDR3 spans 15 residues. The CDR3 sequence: CASSIGHVSNYGYTF. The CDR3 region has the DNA TGCGCCAGCAGCATAGGACACGTCTCCAACTATGGCTACACCTTC.

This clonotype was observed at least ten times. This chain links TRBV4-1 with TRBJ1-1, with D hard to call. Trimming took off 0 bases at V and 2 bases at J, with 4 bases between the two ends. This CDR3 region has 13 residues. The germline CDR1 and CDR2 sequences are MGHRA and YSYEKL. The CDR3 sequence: CASSQDPNTEAFF. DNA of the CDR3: TGCGCCAGCAGCCAAGATCCTAACACTGAAGCTTTCTTT.